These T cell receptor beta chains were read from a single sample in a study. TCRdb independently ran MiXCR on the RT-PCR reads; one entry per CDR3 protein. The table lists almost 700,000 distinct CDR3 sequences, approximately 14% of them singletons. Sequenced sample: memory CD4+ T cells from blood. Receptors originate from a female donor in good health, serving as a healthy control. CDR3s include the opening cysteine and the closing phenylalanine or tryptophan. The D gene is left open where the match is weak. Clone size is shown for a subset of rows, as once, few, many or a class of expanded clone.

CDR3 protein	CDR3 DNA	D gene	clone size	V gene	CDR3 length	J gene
CASSGQANNEKLFF	TGTGCCAGCAGCGGACAGGCAAATAATGAAAAACTGTTTTTT	TRBD1	-	TRBV11-2	14	TRBJ1-4
CASSEGWGHKAYEQYF	TGTGCCAGCAGTGAGGGGTGGGGACATAAAGCCTACGAGCAGTACTTC	-	-	TRBV25-1	16	TRBJ2-7
CAISEGELGGYTF	TGTGCCATCAGTGAGGGTGAGCTAGGTGGCTACACCTTC	-	many	TRBV10-3	13	TRBJ1-2
CASSLSAAQQETQYF	TGTGCCAGCAGTTTATCGGCCGCTCAACAAGAGACCCAGTACTTC	-	-	TRBV27	15	TRBJ2-5
CASSLSRAGGHNEQFF	TGTGCCAGCAGTTTAAGCCGGGCAGGGGGACACAATGAGCAGTTCTTC	TRBD1	-	TRBV27	16	TRBJ2-1
CASSQTLMTSGRYEQYF	TGCGCCAGCAGCCAAACTCTAATGACTAGCGGGAGGTACGAGCAGTACTTC	TRBD2	many	TRBV4-1	17	TRBJ2-7
CASSEKGRSTDTQYF	TGTGCCAGCAGTGAAAAGGGCCGTAGCACAGATACGCAGTATTTT	-	-	TRBV25-1	15	TRBJ2-3
CASSLLRYEQYF	TGTGCCAGCAGCTTGTTGAGATACGAGCAGTACTTC	-	many	TRBV5-4	12	TRBJ2-7
CATSPAGSYNEQFF	TGTGCCACCTCGCCAGCGGGCTCCTACAATGAGCAGTTCTTC	-	many	TRBV24-1	14	TRBJ2-1
CASNRRGKDYGYTF	TGTGCCAGCAATAGACGGGGGAAGGACTATGGCTACACCTTC	-	many	TRBV6-6	14	TRBJ1-2
CASTSWGESGEQYF	TGTGCCAGCACTAGCTGGGGAGAGAGTGGTGAGCAGTACTTC	-	few	TRBV5-5	14	TRBJ2-7
CASSSQRTYTEAFF	TGTGCCAGCAGTTCCCAGCGGACCTACACTGAAGCTTTCTTT	-	many	TRBV2	14	TRBJ1-1
CSASIRPRSLDTQYF	TGCAGTGCTAGTATTCGCCCTAGAAGCCTAGATACGCAGTATTTT	-	many	TRBV20-1	15	TRBJ2-3
CASSQDNRGNTYEQYF	TGCGCCAGCAGCCAAGATAACAGGGGGAACACCTACGAGCAGTACTTC	TRBD1	-	TRBV4-3	16	TRBJ2-7
CSGVKHNEQFF	TGCAGCGGGGTTAAACACAATGAGCAGTTCTTC	-	many	TRBV29-1	11	TRBJ2-1
CASSRQTRYEQYF	TGTGCCAGCAGCCGCCAAACGAGGTACGAGCAGTACTTC	-	few	TRBV7-2	13	TRBJ2-7
CSAWTGRRETQYF	TGCAGTGCCTGGACAGGGAGAAGAGAGACCCAGTACTTC	TRBD1	few	TRBV20-1	13	TRBJ2-5
CAISESKGGGSPLHF	TGTGCCATCAGTGAGTCGAAGGGAGGGGGTTCACCCCTCCACTTT	-	few	TRBV10-3	15	TRBJ1-6
CASTLLPPGGRDEQYF	TGTGCCAGCACCCTTCTTCCTCCGGGAGGGAGGGACGAGCAGTACTTC	TRBD2	few	TRBV27	16	TRBJ2-7
CASSSPKTSGSSYEQYF	TGTGCCAGCAGCTCCCCTAAGACTAGCGGGAGCTCCTACGAGCAGTACTTC	TRBD2	-	TRBV7-9	17	TRBJ2-7
CSGSQQGGEQYF	TGCAGCGGCAGCCAACAGGGTGGTGAGCAGTACTTC	-	many	TRBV29-1	12	TRBJ2-7
CASSLGLARRPYEQYF	TGTGCCAGCAGCTTAGGGCTAGCGCGAAGACCCTACGAGCAGTACTTC	-	-	TRBV7-9	16	TRBJ2-7
CASRGGGDYGYTF	TGTGCCAGCCGGGGTGGGGGGGACTATGGCTACACCTTC	-	few	TRBV6-6	13	TRBJ1-2
CASSIQGGVGNQPQHF	TGTGCCAGCAGCATACAGGGCGGAGTGGGCAATCAGCCCCAGCATTTT	-	many	TRBV6-6	16	TRBJ1-5
CASNDALGFSGELFF	TGTGCCAGCAACGATGCACTAGGGTTTTCCGGGGAGCTGTTTTTT	-	-	TRBV9	15	TRBJ2-2
CASSDQYTDTQYF	TGTGCCAGCTCCGACCAATACACAGATACGCAGTATTTT	-	-	TRBV18	13	TRBJ2-3
CASSLGGKSFKQPQHF	TGTGCCAGCAGCTTAGGGGGCAAGTCTTTCAAACAGCCCCAGCATTTT	-	-	TRBV7-7	16	TRBJ1-5
CASSSLAGGRGNEQFF	TGTGCCAGCAGCTCCCTAGCGGGAGGCCGGGGGAATGAGCAGTTCTTC	TRBD2	few	TRBV7-2	16	TRBJ2-1
CATSRVEGHSYEQYF	TGTGCCACCAGCAGAGTGGAGGGACACTCCTACGAGCAGTACTTC	-	few	TRBV15	15	TRBJ2-7
CSFRSDTQYF	TGCAGCTTCCGGTCAGATACGCAGTATTTT	-	few	TRBV29-1	10	TRBJ2-3
CASSRSGTSSDNEQFF	TGTGCCAGCAGCCGCTCCGGGACTAGTTCCGACAATGAGCAGTTCTTC	TRBD2	-	TRBV4-2	16	TRBJ2-1
CSARHTTVQETQYF	TGCAGTGCTAGACACACGACAGTCCAAGAGACCCAGTACTTC	-	-	TRBV20-1	14	TRBJ2-5
CASSPTVLTEAFF	TGTGCCAGCAGCCCCACAGTGCTCACTGAAGCTTTCTTT	-	-	TRBV7-2	13	TRBJ1-1
CASSSPYVANEQFF	TGTGCCAGCAGTTCCCCGTACGTCGCGAATGAGCAGTTCTTC	-	-	TRBV6-2/TRBV6-3	14	TRBJ2-1
CASSNEADTPREQFF	TGTGCCAGCAGTAACGAGGCCGATACTCCGAGGGAGCAGTTCTTC	-	-	TRBV6-6	15	TRBJ2-1
CASSQKDRLLSPIYNEQFF	TGTGCCAGCAGCCAGAAGGACAGGCTTCTCTCCCCCATTTACAATGAGCAGTTCTTC	TRBD1	-	TRBV4-2	19	TRBJ2-1
CASSFLALTGSGDTQYF	TGTGCCAGCAGTTTCCTTGCCCTGACAGGGTCGGGAGATACGCAGTATTTT	TRBD1	few	TRBV27	17	TRBJ2-3
CASSTRGGEKLFF	TGTGCCAGCAGCACCCGCGGCGGGGAAAAACTGTTTTTT	-	-	TRBV7-2	13	TRBJ1-4
CASSAGILGDYTF	TGTGCCAGCAGCGCCGGGATTTTAGGGGACTACACCTTC	-	many	TRBV6-1	13	TRBJ1-2
CASSSYPPDREAVTTNEKLFF	TGTGCCAGCAGTTCCTACCCCCCGGACAGGGAGGCAGTTACAACTAATGAAAAACTGTTTTTT	TRBD1	few	TRBV28	21	TRBJ1-4
CASSKSLAGGIEQYF	TGTGCCAGCAGCAAATCCCTAGCGGGAGGTATCGAGCAGTACTTC	-	-	TRBV21-1	15	TRBJ2-7
CASSPWVAAGQETQYF	TGCGCCAGCAGCCCTTGGGTGGCGGCGGGACAAGAGACCCAGTACTTC	-	-	TRBV5-1	16	TRBJ2-5
CASSYQVPDTQYF	TGTGCCAGCAGTTACCAGGTGCCGGATACGCAGTATTTT	-	few	TRBV27	13	TRBJ2-3
CSARVPGQGTAGELFF	TGCAGTGCTAGAGTTCCGGGACAGGGAACAGCCGGGGAGCTGTTTTTT	TRBD1	few	TRBV20-1	16	TRBJ2-2
CASSYRGGGGIYEQYF	TGTGCCAGCAGTTACCGGGGGGGAGGCGGGATCTACGAGCAGTACTTC	TRBD2	-	TRBV27	16	TRBJ2-7
CASSLERRSEQYF	TGTGCCAGCAGTTTAGAACGTAGATCCGAGCAGTACTTC	-	many	TRBV12-3/TRBV12-4	13	TRBJ2-7
CASRRFGGGYEQYF	TGTGCCAGCAGGCGTTTTGGGGGGGGATACGAGCAGTACTTC	TRBD2	few	TRBV28	14	TRBJ2-7
CASSYGDYSNQPQHF	TGTGCCAGCAGTTACGGGGATTATAGCAATCAGCCCCAGCATTTT	-	few	TRBV6-6	15	TRBJ1-5
CASTTGQGWGEAFF	TGTGCCAGCACCACAGGACAGGGATGGGGTGAAGCTTTCTTT	TRBD1	-	TRBV6-1	14	TRBJ1-1
CASSPRGGSNEQFF	TGCGCCAGCAGCCCCAGGGGAGGGAGCAATGAGCAGTTCTTC	-	many	TRBV5-1	14	TRBJ2-1
CASGPGTVLSFYGYTF	TGCGCCAGCGGCCCGGGAACAGTCCTCTCATTTTATGGCTACACCTTC	-	-	TRBV5-1	16	TRBJ1-2
CASSVDRTGNMKETQYF	TGCGCCAGCAGCGTGGACAGGACAGGGAATATGAAAGAGACCCAGTACTTC	TRBD1	many	TRBV5-1	17	TRBJ2-5
CAISDRTGNTGELFF	TGTGCCATCAGTGACCGGACAGGGAACACCGGGGAGCTGTTTTTT	TRBD1	-	TRBV10-3	15	TRBJ2-2
CASSLAASGNPLSYNEQFF	TGTGCCAGCAGCTTAGCGGCTAGCGGGAACCCCCTGTCCTACAATGAGCAGTTCTTC	TRBD2	-	TRBV7-2	19	TRBJ2-1
CSARGGRADSYNEQFF	TGCAGTGCTAGAGGTGGGAGGGCGGATTCCTACAATGAGCAGTTCTTC	TRBD2	many	TRBV20-1	16	TRBJ2-1
CASSPQGAQGETQYF	TGTGCCAGCAGCCCACAGGGGGCTCAAGGAGAGACCCAGTACTTC	TRBD1	few	TRBV7-2	15	TRBJ2-5
CSVVGKQETQYF	TGCAGCGTTGTGGGGAAACAAGAGACCCAGTACTTC	-	-	TRBV29-1	12	TRBJ2-5
CASSYSDRRYEQYF	TGCGCCAGCAGCTATTCGGACAGACGCTACGAGCAGTACTTC	-	many	TRBV5-1	14	TRBJ2-7